The clone carrying this TCR beta chain has ten or more counts. TCRdb ran MiXCR on the RT-PCR reads and lists one entry per CDR3 protein. This table holds about 180,000 distinct CDR3 sequences, about 10% found once. V shed 9 bases and J shed 5 bases, with 10 bases lying between them. This CDR3 region has 11 residues. The sample originates from a study of response to subunit inactivated influenza vaccine. The material sequenced was non-naive T cells sorted from PBMCs, taken on the day of vaccination. The J gene is TRBJ1-2, the V gene TRBV12-3 or TRBV12-4; no reliable D call. This receptor was identified in a man in his fifties or sixties who received an inactivated influenza vaccine. CDR3 amino acids: CASDGGYGYTF. CDR3 DNA sequence: TGTGCCAGTGACGGAGGGTATGGCTACACCTTC.